The 15 T cell receptor beta chains reported below all come from one sample, sequenced in a study of T cells expressing NK-cell markers. TCRdb re-analyzed the 5' RACE reads; it lists each CDR3 protein once, without DNA. Recorded for this sample: about 260,000 distinct CDR3 sequences. Input material: blood T cells: a sorted CD56 or NKG2C T cell subset, CD4+ or CD8+ T cells, or bulk PBMC T cells (not recorded which). These receptors were obtained from a woman aged 18-70 years in good health.

The chain couples TRBV6-2 or TRBV6-3 to TRBJ2-7; the TCRdb D gene call, TRBD2, has no DNA to confirm it. Germline V gene data show CDR1 as MNHEY and CDR2 as SVGEGT. The CDR3 covers 16 residues. The CDR3 region is CASTEEGLDPDYEQYF.

The rearrangement uses TRBV5-1 and TRBJ1-6; TCRdb's D call of TRBD1 is untestable without DNA. From germline, CDR1 is SGHRS and CDR2 YFSETQ. The length of the CDR3 is 17 residues. CDR3 sequence: CASSYGGGSSYNSPLHF. Filled out from reference TRBV5-1 and TRBJ1-6, the complete variable domain reads KAGVTQTPRYLIKTRGQQVTLSCSPISGHRSVSWYQQTPGQGLQFLFEYFSETQRNKGNFPGRFSGRQFSNSRSEMNVSTLELGDSALYLCASSYGGGSSYNSPLHFGNGTRLTVT.

This chain links TRBV6-2 or TRBV6-3 with TRBJ2-5. CDR3 length equals 15 residues. Germline lookup yields CDR1 MNHEY and CDR2 SVGEGT. CDR3 region: CASSYKQSYQETQYF.

The chain has TRBV10-3 and TRBJ2-1; TCRdb selects TRBD1, and the lack of DNA leaves this call unchecked. Germline V gene data show CDR1 as ENHRY and CDR2 as SYGVKD. The CDR3 has 12 residues. The CDR3 is CAISAGDNEQFF.

V usage is TRBV5-6 and J usage is TRBJ2-3; the TRBD1 assignment by TCRdb is unverifiable without DNA. CDR3 length equals 15 residues. The germline CDR1 and CDR2 sequences are SGHDT and YYEEEE. The CDR3 loop reads CASSGVAGRGDTQYF.

The V and J genes are TRBV20-1 and TRBJ1-1. Germline values: CDR1 DFQATT, CDR2 SNEGSKA (reference sequence). CDR3 length equals 14 residues. The CDR3 sequence is CSARWGIMNTEAFF.

The chain is built from TRBV12-3 or TRBV12-4 and TRBJ2-3; TCRdb's D call of TRBD1 is untestable without DNA. The CDR3 covers 15 residues. CDR3 in amino acids: CASSSRTGGGDTQYF.

The V gene is TRBV25-1, the J gene TRBJ1-4; there is no DNA to check the TCRdb D call of TRBD1. Looked up from germline, CDR1 is MGHDK and CDR2 is SYGVNS. This CDR3 has 15 amino acids. CDR3 region: CASSEFGGAHEKLFF. Full variable domain (remainder filled in from reference TRBV25-1 and TRBJ1-4): EADIYQTPRYLVIGTGKKITLECSQTMGHDKMYWYQQDPGMELHLIHYSYGVNSTEKGDLSSESTVSRIRTEHFPLTLESARPSHTSQYLCASSEFGGAHEKLFFGSGTQLSVL.

The chain uses TRBV5-1 and TRBJ1-4; TCRdb reports TRBD1, a call that lacks DNA to check it against. Looked up from germline, CDR1 is SGHRS and CDR2 is YFSETQ. This CDR3 has 14 residues. The CDR3 is CASSQRGAWEKLFF.

This rearrangement joins TRBV12-3 or TRBV12-4 to TRBJ2-5; TCRdb lists TRBD2, though no DNA is available to test this call. The length of the CDR3 is 13 residues. The CDR3 loop reads CASSAAWGETQYF.

This chain links TRBV6-2 or TRBV6-3 with TRBJ2-1. Germline V gene data show CDR1 as MNHEY and CDR2 as SVGEGT. This CDR3 has 15 amino acids. This CDR3 is CASSYDGGSYNEQFF.

The gene calls are TRBV4-3 and TRBJ2-4; there is no DNA to check the TCRdb D call of TRBD2. The CDR3 sequence is 16 residues long. Germline values: CDR1 LGHNA, CDR2 YSLEER. The CDR3 region is CASSQDVLAGRNIQYF.

CDR3 in amino acids: CASSLYGRGGLPDDYEQYF. The rearrangement uses TRBV12-3 or TRBV12-4 and TRBJ2-7; no DNA is available, so the TRBD2 call from TCRdb remains unchecked. The CDR3 runs 19 residues.

The V call is TRBV7-2, the J call TRBJ2-3; with no DNA, the TCRdb D assignment of TRBD1 cannot be verified. Germline CDR1 reads SGHTA; CDR2 reads FQGNSA. The CDR3 contains 15 residues. CDR3 loop: CASRGTGTVTDTQYF.

V usage is TRBV11-1 and J usage is TRBJ2-7; TCRdb names TRBD2, which stays unverified in the absence of DNA. CDR1 and CDR2 from the germline V gene are SGHAT and FQDESV (reference sequence). The CDR3 is made up of 17 amino acids. CDR3: CASSLEGPGSKLNEQYF. Using reference TRBV11-1 and TRBJ2-7 for the parts outside the CDR3, the full variable domain is EAEVAQSPRYKITEKSQAVAFWCDPISGHATLYWYRQILGQGPELLVQFQDESVVDDSQLPKDRFSAERLKGVDSTLKIQPAELGDSAMYLCASSLEGPGSKLNEQYFGPGTRLTVT.